Below, 13 T cell receptor beta chains from the same sample are listed, as sequenced in a study of breast tumors, draining lymph nodes, adjacent tissues. Using its own MiXCR run on the multiplex PCR reads, TCRdb lists one record per CDR3 protein. Of 120,000 to 150,000 distinct CDR3 sequences listed, over 25% are singletons. Breast cancer patients provided tissue from their axillary draining lymph nodes. Sequencing used axillary lymph node tissue. These receptors were collected from a female donor with breast cancer. Some clones in this sample may be carry-over from other donors' samples.

This clonotype has only a few counts. Since a much larger clone is just one base distant, this may be a read error. The chain couples TRBV12-3 or TRBV12-4 to TRBJ2-4; D is unresolved. Trimming pared 3 bases from V and 0 bases from J, leaving 9 bases between. The CDR3 consists of 15 residues. CDR3 bases: TGTGCCAGCAGTTTCTTTGGGGAAGCCAAAAACATTCAGTACTTC. Its protein product is CASSFFGEAKNIQYF.

This clonotype has at least ten counts. The V and J genes are TRBV3-2 and TRBJ2-7; the tabulated D call, TRBD1, remains unverified against the DNA. TRBV3-2 is a pseudogene. This CDR3 is 16 amino acids long. This chain's CDR3 is CASSQPSGQLSYEQYV. CDR3 DNA sequence: TGTGCCAGCAGCCAGCCCTCGGGACAGCTATCCTACGAGCAGTACGTC.

This clonotype was detected many times. The J gene is TRBJ1-2, the V gene TRBV11-1; 8 nucleotides line up with TRBD1. This CDR3 has 15 residues. J lost 4 bases, V lost 0 bases, and 4 bases had no gene match. The V gene's germline CDR1 is SGHAT and CDR2 FQDESV (reference sequence). The CDR3 is CASSLAGTGSYGYTF. The CDR3, as DNA: TGTGCCAGCAGCTTAGCCGGGACAGGAAGCTATGGCTACACCTTC.

The chain recombines TRBV12-3 or TRBV12-4 with TRBJ2-7, with D perhaps TRBD1 (6 bases). Trimming took off 5 bases at V and 3 bases at J, with 20 bases between the two ends. The CDR3 has 16 residues. The CDR3 DNA sequence: TGTGCCAGCAGTCCATCACAGGGTAACTATGGCTACGAGCAGTACTTC. Translated: CASSPSQGNYGYEQYF.

This clonotype was observed a handful of times. Given a much more abundant clone one base away, this may be a read error. The rearrangement links TRBV11-3 to TRBJ2-1; no definite D call. CDR3 length: 13 amino acids. The germline V gene encodes CDR1 SGHNT and CDR2 YENEEA. CDR3: CASSDSSYTEQFF. CDR3 nucleotide sequence: TGTGCCAGCTCGGATAGCTCCTACACTGAGCAGTTCTTC.

About this clonotype itself: This may be a read error: a much more frequent sequence differs by one nucleotide. This chain links TRBV2 with TRBJ1-1, with 7 bases lining up with TRBD1. The CDR3 sequence is 13 residues long. Germline V gene lookup returns CDR1 SNHLY and CDR2 FYNNEI. The CDR3 sequence is CATSLQGPTEASF. In DNA form, the CDR3 reads TGTGCCACCAGCCTACAGGGGCCCACTGAAGCTTCCTTT.

This clonotype turned up a few times. This chain links TRBV4-1 with TRBJ1-1, with unresolved D. The germline CDR1 and CDR2 sequences are MGHRA and YSYEKL. This CDR3 region has 14 residues. V was shortened by 6 bases and J by 1 base, with 12 bases between the two germline ends. The CDR3 loop is CASRVGGGNTEAFF. CDR3 sequence (DNA): TGCGCCAGCAGGGTGGGAGGCGGGAACACTGAAGCTTTCTTT.

The J gene is TRBJ1-6, the V gene TRBV4-2; 7 nucleotides agree with TRBD1. Germline lookup yields CDR1 LGHNA and CDR2 YNFKEQ. The V gene end was trimmed by 6 bases and the J gene end by 9 bases; junction bases not matched to a gene: 8. The CDR3 runs 14 residues. CDR3 amino acids: CASSQTGYRSPLHF. CDR3 DNA sequence: TGTGCCAGCAGTCAGACAGGGTACCGTTCACCCCTCCACTTT.

The rearrangement joins TRBV12-3 or TRBV12-4 to TRBJ1-4; D is uncertain. V gave up 5 bases and J gave up 1 base, with 5 bases separating them. The CDR3 length is 13 residues. The CDR3 sequence is CASSLITNEKLFF. CDR3 DNA sequence: TGTGCCAGCAGTCTCATAACTAATGAAAAACTGTTTTTT.

The chain recombines TRBV6-1 with TRBJ1-1, with D tentatively TRBD1 (5 bases). The CDR3 is made up of 15 amino acids. The V end lost 3 bases, the J end lost 4 bases, and 15 bases lay between the germline ends. CDR1 is MNHNS, CDR2 SASEGT, per germline. The CDR3 protein is CASSDVGQPSTEAFF. The CDR3 DNA is TGTGCCAGCAGTGACGTGGGGCAGCCGTCCACTGAAGCTTTCTTT.

About this clonotype: A much larger clonotype is one base distant, so this may be a read error. The V gene is TRBV6-5, the J gene TRBJ2-2; D is unresolved. The germline V gene has CDR1 MNHEY and CDR2 SVGAGI. The CDR3 extends over 14 amino acids. This CDR3 reads CANSHSRRAGELFF. CDR3 coding DNA: TGTGCCAACAGTCACTCGAGACGGGCCGGGGAGCTGTTTTTT.

In its sample, this clonotype was seen many times. The chain carries TRBV14 and TRBJ1-6; no clear D gene. CDR1 is SGHDN, CDR2 FVKESK, per germline. Trimming removed 0 bases from V and 11 bases from J, with 11 bases in between. This CDR3 has 14 residues. The CDR3 sequence is CASSQDPWTAPLHF. For the CDR3, the DNA is TGTGCCAGCAGCCAAGACCCTTGGACGGCACCCCTCCACTTT.

The chain joins TRBV5-4 to TRBJ2-1, with D possibly matching TRBD2 (6 bases). Germline CDR1 is SGHNT and CDR2 is YYREEE (reference sequence). The ends were cut back, 0 bases at V and 10 bases at J, with 17 bases in the middle. This CDR3 has 15 amino acids. CDR3 amino acids: CASSLVAEGPPEQFF. CDR3 DNA: TGTGCCAGCAGCTTGGTAGCGGAGGGCCCCCCCGAGCAGTTCTTC.